These 27 T cell receptor beta chains were all obtained from the same sample, sequenced in a study of blood T cell repertoires in COVID-19. Generated by immunoSEQ multiplex PCR, the TCRdb table keeps only in-frame clones and is missing some. The repertoire holds fewer than 150,000 clones, with approximately 88% as singletons. The sequencing sample was made of peripheral blood. The receptors were sampled from a human donor in a cohort sampled during active COVID-19.

The chain carries TRBV4-1 and TRBJ1-2; TRBD1 agrees at 11 bases. The CDR3 is 17 amino acids. In germline, CDR1 is MGHRA, CDR2 YSYEKL. V lost 2 bases, J lost 2 bases, and 7 bases stayed unmatched. DNA for the CDR3: TGCGCCAGCAGCCAACCGGGACAGGGGGAATCCAACTATGGCTACACCTTC. Its protein product is CASSQPGQGESNYGYTF.

This rearrangement joins TRBV9 to TRBJ2-4, with 14 bases fitting TRBD2. In germline, CDR1 is SGDLS, CDR2 YYNGEE. Trimming cost V 0 bases and J 8 bases; bases outside gene matches: 13. The CDR3 contains 19 residues. The CDR3 here is CASSVGDGTSGGPYHIQYF. The CDR3 DNA reads TGTGCCAGCAGCGTAGGAGACGGGACTAGCGGGGGTCCTTATCACATTCAGTACTTC.

The J gene is TRBJ2-5, the V gene TRBV3-1 (or the pseudogene TRBV3-2); perhaps TRBD2 as D (7 bases). V was cut by 6 bases and J by 4 bases, with 18 bases left in between. Germline loops: CDR1 LGHDT, CDR2 YNNKEL (reference sequence). The CDR3 is made up of 15 amino acids. As DNA, the CDR3 is TGTGCCAGCAGGAGGGGGGACTACCTCCGAGAGACCCAGTACTTC. This gives the protein CASRRGDYLRETQYF.

This chain joins TRBV5-1 and TRBJ2-3, with 14 positions matching TRBD2. Germline V gives CDR1 SGHRS, CDR2 YFSETQ. J was trimmed by 5 bases and V by 4 bases; bases with no gene match: 6. The CDR3 covers 16 residues. Written as DNA, the CDR3 is TGCGCCAGCAGCCTAGGGACTAGCGGGGGCGGAGATACGCAGTATTTT. Translated, it gives CASSLGTSGGGDTQYF.

This sequence joins TRBV7-9 and TRBJ2-5; 8 bases map to TRBD2. The J segment lost 6 bases and the V segment lost 0 bases, leaving 6 bases of the junction unmatched. The CDR3 has 15 residues. Germline CDR1 is SEHNR and CDR2 is FQNEAQ (reference sequence). Here the CDR3 reads CASSLAGLDVKTQYF. For the CDR3, the DNA is TGTGCCAGCAGCTTAGCGGGACTAGATGTGAAGACCCAGTACTTC.

The genes are TRBV9 and TRBJ1-1, with TRBD1 matching over 8 bases. This CDR3 contains 14 residues. Trimming removed 2 bases from V and 2 bases from J; junction bases left unmatched: 2. CDR1 and CDR2 (germline): SGDLS, YYNGEE. The chain's CDR3 is CASSVQGANTEAFF. The CDR3 bases are TGTGCCAGCAGCGTTCAGGGGGCCAACACTGAAGCTTTCTTT.

The chain links TRBV19 to TRBJ1-6; 10 bases map to TRBD1. The CDR3 has 17 residues. Germline V gene lookup returns CDR1 LNHDA and CDR2 SQIVND (reference sequence). V lost 2 bases and J lost 8; bases outside the gene matches: 9. In DNA form, the CDR3 reads TGTGCCAGTAGTATATCAACCAGGGACAGGGGTTATTCACCCCTCCACTTT. Translated: CASSISTRDRGYSPLHF.

This clone was observed a handful of times. The chain employs TRBV7-6 and TRBJ2-7; TRBD1 matches 8 bases. The germline CDR1 and CDR2 sequences are SGHVS and FNYEAQ. This CDR3 comprises 15 residues. V lost 5 bases to trimming and J lost 1 base; unmatched junction nucleotides: 7. The CDR3 coding sequence is TGTGCCAGCAGCCCTGGACAGGGTGGGTCCTACGAGCAGTACTTC. Translating it yields CASSPGQGGSYEQYF.

This clone showed up just once. The chain has TRBV9 and TRBJ2-2; D possibly corresponds to TRBD2 (5 bases). This CDR3 has 13 residues. Germline CDR1 SGDLS, CDR2 YYNGEE. Trimming left V 2 bases short and J 4 bases short, with 6 bases between. The CDR3: CASSVEVTGELFF. In nucleotides, the CDR3 is TGTGCCAGCAGCGTGGAGGTCACCGGGGAGCTGTTTTTT.

This clone appeared a few times. The chain combines TRBV24-1 with TRBJ2-1, with 15 bases matching TRBD2. The V gene end was trimmed by 7 bases and the J gene end by 7 bases; junction bases not matched to a gene: 13. The CDR3 contains 18 residues. Germline values: CDR1 KGHDR, CDR2 SFDVKD. The CDR3 sequence is CATRSGTGLAGGGNEQFF. CDR3 DNA sequence: TGTGCCACCAGAAGTGGAACGGGACTAGCGGGGGGTGGAAATGAGCAGTTCTTC.

The rearrangement links TRBV5-4 to TRBJ2-3; 7 bases line up with TRBD2. CDR1 and CDR2 from the germline V gene are SGHNT and YYREEE (reference sequence). Unmatched junction bases numbered 1, after V lost 4 bases and J lost 5 bases. The CDR3 covers 12 residues. This chain's CDR3 is CASSGEGDTQYF. CDR3 bases: TGTGCCAGCAGCGGGGAGGGAGATACGCAGTATTTT.

The rearrangement uses TRBV7-9 and TRBJ1-1; D perhaps matches TRBD1 (6 bases). There are 17 residues in the CDR3. Germline CDR1 and CDR2: SEHNR and FQNEAQ (reference sequence). Trimming took off 5 bases at V and 0 bases at J, with 19 bases between the two ends. CDR3 residues: CASSQRRLGTLNTEAFF. As DNA, the CDR3 is TGTGCCAGCAGCCAGAGGCGGCTGGGGACACTGAACACTGAAGCTTTCTTT.

This clone showed up just a few times. The V gene is TRBV2, the J gene TRBJ2-7; D is unclear. Germline values: CDR1 SNHLY, CDR2 FYNNEI. Between the trimmed V and J ends, which lost 2 bases and 1 base, there was a span of 15 bases. The length of the CDR3 is 16 residues. CDR3 nucleotides: TGTGCCAGCAGTGAAAGCGAGGAAGTTTCGTCCTACGAGCAGTACTTC. Residues: CASSESEEVSSYEQYF. Complete variable domain (other parts from reference TRBV2 and TRBJ2-7): EPEVTQTPSHQVTQMGQEVILRCVPISNHLYFYWYRQILGQKVEFLVSFYNNEISEKSEIFDDQFSVERPDGSNFTLKIRSTKLEDSAMYFCASSESEEVSSYEQYFGPGTRLTVT.

This chain connects TRBV19 to TRBJ2-5; TRBD2 aligns across 7 bases. The CDR3 has 12 residues. CDR1 and CDR2 (germline): LNHDA, SQIVND (reference sequence). Germline trimming cut 6 bases from V and 4 bases from J; bases unmatched to any gene: 2. CDR3 residues: CASRGEGETQYF. The CDR3 coding sequence is TGTGCCAGTAGGGGGGAGGGAGAGACCCAGTACTTC.

The chain's CDR3 is CASSQVRDEKLFF. In DNA form, the CDR3 reads TGTGCCAGCAGCCAAGTACGCGATGAAAAACTGTTTTTT. This chain joins TRBV3-1 (or the pseudogene TRBV3-2) and TRBJ1-4; D is undetermined. V was trimmed by 1 base and J by 6 bases, leaving 6 bases between them. This CDR3 comprises 13 residues. Germline V CDR1 and CDR2: LGHDT, YNNKEL (reference sequence).

This clone was seen just once. This sequence joins TRBV4-1 and TRBJ1-5; D is undetermined. Germline CDR1 MGHRA, CDR2 YSYEKL. V was trimmed by 0 bases and J by 6 bases, leaving 15 bases between them. The CDR3 sequence is 16 residues long. The DNA of the CDR3 is TGCGCCAGCAGCCAAGATGGCGGGGAGGTAGGTCAGCCCCAGCATTTT. This codes for CASSQDGGEVGQPQHF.

This clone was observed a handful of times. V and J are TRBV7-9 and TRBJ2-7, with 9 bases that match TRBD1. The CDR3 extends over 12 amino acids. The V segment lost 11 bases and the J segment 5 bases; nucleotides outside the gene matches: 7. CDR1 and CDR2 from the germline V gene are SEHNR and FQNEAQ (reference sequence). In nucleotides, the CDR3 is TGTGCCGGACAGGGACAGGGAGACGAGCAGTACTTC. Translation: CAGQGQGDEQYF.

The CDR3 here is CSASGLAANNEQFF. In nucleotides, the CDR3 is TGCAGTGCTAGTGGCCTAGCGGCCAACAATGAGCAGTTCTTC. This rearrangement joins TRBV20-1 to TRBJ2-1, with 7 bases that match TRBD2. V lost 3 bases and J lost 5; bases outside the gene matches: 7. The CDR3 loop spans 14 amino acids. The germline CDR1 and CDR2 sequences are DFQATT and SNEGSKA (reference sequence).

This sequence joins TRBV6-5 and TRBJ2-7; perhaps TRBD1 as D (5 bases). Germline lookup yields CDR1 MNHEY and CDR2 SVGAGI. The CDR3 totals 14 residues. The germline V and J ends were trimmed by 6 bases and 3 bases, with 15 bases remaining between them. This CDR3 reads CASRVNMQGYEQYF. CDR3 in DNA: TGTGCCAGCAGGGTAAACATGCAGGGCTACGAGCAGTACTTC.

The V gene is TRBV7-9, the J gene TRBJ2-7; D gene uncertain. Germline V lookup: CDR1 SEHNR, CDR2 FQNEAQ (reference sequence). CDR3 length: 13 residues. Trimming cost V 2 bases and J 1 base, with 6 bases left between them. The CDR3 loop is CASSLSLSYEQYF. The CDR3 nucleotides are TGTGCCAGCAGCTTAAGCTTATCCTACGAGCAGTACTTC.

This sequence joins TRBV3-1 (or the pseudogene TRBV3-2) and TRBJ2-7; D is possibly TRBD1 (5 bases). V was cut by 10 bases and J by 3 bases, with 13 bases left in between. CDR1 and CDR2 from the germline V gene are LGHDT and YNNKEL (reference sequence). CDR3 length equals 12 residues. The CDR3 region has the DNA TGTGCCACCAGGGCCGAAGACTACGAGCAGTACTTC. It translates to CATRAEDYEQYF.

This clone was counted once. The chain joins TRBV30 to TRBJ2-3; 10 bases are a match to TRBD2. The CDR3 is 15 amino acids. After removal of 2 bases from V and 4 bases from J, the junction contained 6 bases not matched to a gene. The germline CDR1 and CDR2 sequences are GTSNPN and SVGIG (reference sequence). CDR3: CAWSYTSGAADTQYF. In nucleotides, the CDR3 is TGTGCCTGGAGTTATACTAGCGGGGCCGCAGATACGCAGTATTTT.

The rearrangement uses TRBV29-1 and TRBJ2-5; 12 nucleotides match TRBD2. Germline lookup yields CDR1 SQVTM and CDR2 ANQGSEA. The length of the CDR3 is 16 residues. J was trimmed by 5 bases and V by 0 bases; bases with no gene match: 7. CDR3 bases: TGCAGCGTTGAAGAGAGAGGACTAGCGGGGTCTGAGACCCAGTACTTC. Its protein product is CSVEERGLAGSETQYF. The full variable domain, completed using reference TRBV29-1 and TRBJ2-5, is SAVISQKPSRDICQRGTSLTIQCQVDSQVTMMFWYRQQPGQSLTLIATANQGSEATYESGFVIDKFPISRPNLTFSTLTVSNMSPEDSSIYLCSVEERGLAGSETQYFGPGTRLLVL.

The rearrangement joins TRBV30 to TRBJ2-1; 11 bases fit TRBD2. With V trimmed by 1 base and J by 5 bases, 7 bases remained unmatched. Germline V CDR1 and CDR2: GTSNPN, SVGIG (reference sequence). This CDR3 region has 16 residues. The DNA of the CDR3 is TGTGCCTGGAGTGGATCTAGCGGGGGGTTCCACAATGAGCAGTTCTTC. Its translation: CAWSGSSGGFHNEQFF.

The chain has TRBV6-1 and TRBJ1-2; 9 positions agree with TRBD1. This CDR3 spans 14 amino acids. J was trimmed by 8 bases and V by 1 base; bases with no gene match: 5. The V gene's germline CDR1 is MNHNS and CDR2 SASEGT. CDR3 protein: CASSEEHRGRGYTF. CDR3 DNA: TGTGCCAGCAGTGAAGAGCACAGGGGGCGAGGCTACACCTTC.

The rearrangement joins TRBV7-2 to TRBJ2-2, with 7 positions matching TRBD1. Losses at the gene ends were 5 bases for V and 5 bases for J; bases not matched to a gene: 8. This CDR3 region has 15 residues. The germline V gene encodes CDR1 SGHTA and CDR2 FQGNSA. The CDR3 nucleotides are TGTGCCAGCAGCCTAAGACAGGGAAGAACCGGGGAGCTGTTTTTT. It is translated as CASSLRQGRTGELFF.

This chain joins TRBV20-1 and TRBJ1-2; D is ambiguous. Between the trimmed V and J ends, which lost 5 bases and 4 bases, there was a span of 5 bases. Germline V gene data show CDR1 as DFQATT and CDR2 as SNEGSKA (reference sequence). This CDR3 region has 10 residues. The CDR3 DNA reads TGCAGTGCTGGTAGCTATGGCTACACCTTC. Protein sequence: CSAGSYGYTF.